This TCR beta chain was recorded in a study of T cell responses to AZD1222 COVID-19 vaccine. Libraries were prepared by immunoSEQ multiplex PCR; TCRdb keeps only in-frame clonotypes and omits some of them. Among some 170,000 clones listed, more than 90% were seen once. Unmatched junction bases numbered 20, after V lost 3 bases and J lost 4 bases. The CDR3 is 19 amino acids. Germline CDR1 is MGHRA and CDR2 is YSYEKL. Study-level points and caveats: Researchers took repertoire samples only after the peak T cell response had come. White British donors predominated, females outnumbered males, and clonal diversity was possibly underestimated. Unmutated variant regions reportedly attract nearly half of all spike-specific TCRs.

This clone was counted a single time. Its matching antigen is unknown. Sequencing was performed on peripheral blood, taken on day 0 of AZD1222 vaccination. The V gene is TRBV4-1, the J gene TRBJ1-1; 7 positions agree with TRBD1. This TCR derives from an adult in good health. CDR3 region: CASSQGPGEYRGGSTEAFF. In DNA form, the CDR3 reads TGCGCCAGCAGCCAGGGTCCCGGTGAGTACAGGGGAGGGAGCACTGAAGCTTTCTTT.